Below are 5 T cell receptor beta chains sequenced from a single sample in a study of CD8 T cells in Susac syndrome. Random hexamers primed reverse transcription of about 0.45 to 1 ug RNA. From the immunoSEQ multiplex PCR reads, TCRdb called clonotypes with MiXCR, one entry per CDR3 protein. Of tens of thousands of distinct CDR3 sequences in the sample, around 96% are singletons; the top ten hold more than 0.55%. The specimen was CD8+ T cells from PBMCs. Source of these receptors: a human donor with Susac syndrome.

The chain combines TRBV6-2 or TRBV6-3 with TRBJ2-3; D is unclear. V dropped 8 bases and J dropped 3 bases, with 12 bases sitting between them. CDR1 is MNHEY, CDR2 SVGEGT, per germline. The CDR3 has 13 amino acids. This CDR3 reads CASSIGLTDTQYF. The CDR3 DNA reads TGTGCCAGCTCGATCGGGCTTACAGATACGCAGTATTTT.

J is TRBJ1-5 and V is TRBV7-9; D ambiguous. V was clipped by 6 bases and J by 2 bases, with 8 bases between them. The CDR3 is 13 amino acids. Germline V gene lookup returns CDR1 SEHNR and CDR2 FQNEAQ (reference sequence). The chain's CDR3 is CASRSGGNQPQHF. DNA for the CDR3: TGTGCCAGCAGGTCCGGGGGCAATCAGCCCCAGCATTTT.

The DNA of the CDR3 is TGTGCCAGCAGCTACCCAGGGGTAGAGACCCAGTACTTC. This codes for CASSYPGVETQYF. The chain recombines TRBV7-9 with TRBJ2-5; TRBD1 might be the D (6 bases). Per the germline V gene, CDR1 is SEHNR and CDR2 is FQNEAQ (reference sequence). V was clipped by 4 bases and J by 4 bases, with 10 bases between them. This CDR3 is 13 amino acids long.

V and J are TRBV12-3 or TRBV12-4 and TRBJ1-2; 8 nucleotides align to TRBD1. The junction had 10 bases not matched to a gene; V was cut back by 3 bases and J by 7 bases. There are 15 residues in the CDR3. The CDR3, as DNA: TGTGCCAGCAGTTTTTTTGCAGGGGGCTCGAGTGGCTACACCTTC. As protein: CASSFFAGGSSGYTF.

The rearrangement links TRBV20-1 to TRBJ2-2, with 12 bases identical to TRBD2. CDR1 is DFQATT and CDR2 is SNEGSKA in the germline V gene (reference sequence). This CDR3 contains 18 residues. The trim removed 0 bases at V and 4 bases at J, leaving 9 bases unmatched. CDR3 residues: CSARDTLAGGTFTGELFF. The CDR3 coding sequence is TGCAGTGCTAGAGATACCCTAGCGGGGGGGACGTTCACCGGGGAGCTGTTTTTT.